This T cell receptor beta chain was identified in a study of shared clonotypes between healthy human individuals. This clone has just a few counts. The sample contains more than one DNA sequence encoding this CDR3. Germline V CDR1 and CDR2: SGDLS, YYNGEE. The CDR3 is made up of 11 amino acids. The V and J ends lost 0 bases and 6 bases respectively, with 2 bases between them. Original methodology: Filtering was not the same, since immunoSEQ gave junction-only sequences without quality scores. Method: immunoSEQ multiplex PCR; TCRdb's copy keeps in-frame clones and lacks some. V and J calls plus clone size are reproduced from that table; the DNA served to infer D and trimming. The table has approximately 1.5 million clones, approximately 98.5% seen once; the top ten hold about 0.34%.

The sequence came from a man aged 30 to 39 in good health. The sequenced sample consisted of naive CD4+ T cells sorted from blood. As to subset: CD45RA+ positively selected. This chain connects TRBV9 to TRBJ2-3, with D hard to call. CDR3 in amino acids: CASSVGDTQYF. The CDR3 coding sequence is TGTGCCAGCAGCGTAGGGGATACGCAGTATTTT.